Here is one TCR beta chain with its context. Antigen unknown. PCR primers comprised 60 Vbeta and 13 Jbeta primers. TCRdb's table, derived via immunoSEQ multiplex PCR, lists solely in-frame clones and lacks some. In the table there are some 200,000 clones, 82% of which are singletons. CDR1 and CDR2 (germline): SQVTM, ANQGSEA. V lost 1 base, J lost 2 bases, and 14 bases lay in between. This CDR3 contains 15 residues. The sample is drawn from a study of cytomegalovirus exposure and HLA in healthy donors. Overall study context: As released early, the data held approximately 80 million unique TCRs from HLA-typed donors. Findings of the study overall: With high specificity and sensitivity, the classifier reportedly diagnosed cytomegalovirus status. HLA alleles were associated with 16,951 TCR beta sequences in a later analysis at 0.05 false discovery rate.

This clonotype was sampled from a woman between 45 and 65 years old in good health and CMV-seropositive. Sequenced input: PBMCs. The chain carries TRBV29-1 and TRBJ2-5; D perhaps matches TRBD2 (5 bases). The CDR3 region has the DNA TGCAGCGTTGAAGGAAGCGGCCGGGGACAAGAGACCCAGTACTTC. This sequence encodes CSVEGSGRGQETQYF.